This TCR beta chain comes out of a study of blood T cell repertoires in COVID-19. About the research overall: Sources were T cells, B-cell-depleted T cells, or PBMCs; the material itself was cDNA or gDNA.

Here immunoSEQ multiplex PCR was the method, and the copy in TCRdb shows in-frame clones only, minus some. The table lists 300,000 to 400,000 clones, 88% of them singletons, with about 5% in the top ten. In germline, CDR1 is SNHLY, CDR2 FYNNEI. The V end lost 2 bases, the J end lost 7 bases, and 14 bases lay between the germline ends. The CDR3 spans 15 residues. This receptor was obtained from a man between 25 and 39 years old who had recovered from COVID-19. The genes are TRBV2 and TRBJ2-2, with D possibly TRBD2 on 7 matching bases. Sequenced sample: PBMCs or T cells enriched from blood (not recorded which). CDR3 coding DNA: TGTGCCAGCAGTGAACTCGGGGGGCTGGTCGGGGAGCTGTTTTTT. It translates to CASSELGGLVGELFF.